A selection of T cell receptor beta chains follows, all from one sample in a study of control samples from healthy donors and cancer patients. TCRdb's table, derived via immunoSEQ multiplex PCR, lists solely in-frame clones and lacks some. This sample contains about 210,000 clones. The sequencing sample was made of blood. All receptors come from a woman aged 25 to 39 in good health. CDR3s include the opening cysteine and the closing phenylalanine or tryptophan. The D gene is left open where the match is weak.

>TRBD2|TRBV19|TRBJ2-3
CASTSGAFTDTQYF
TGTGCCAGTACTAGCGGGGCCTTCACAGATACGCAGTATTTT
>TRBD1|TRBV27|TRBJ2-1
CASRTGGFNEQFF
TGTGCCAGCAGGACAGGGGGTTTTAATGAGCAGTTCTTC
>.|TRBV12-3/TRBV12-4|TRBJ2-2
CASSQWDTGELFF
TGTGCCAGCAGCCAATGGGACACCGGGGAGCTGTTTTTT
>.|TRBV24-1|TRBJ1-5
CATSPPGYQPQHF
TGTGCCACCAGCCCCCCCGGGTATCAGCCCCAGCATTTT
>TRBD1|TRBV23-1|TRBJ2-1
CASSQSATGGSTDEQFF
TGCGCCAGCAGTCAATCCGCTACAGGGGGCTCTACAGATGAGCAGTTCTTC
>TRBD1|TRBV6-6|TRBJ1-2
CASSSTGNPYGYTF
TGTGCCAGCAGTTCGACAGGGAATCCCTATGGCTACACCTTC
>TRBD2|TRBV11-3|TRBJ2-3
CASSLGLDSGASDTQYF
TGTGCCAGCAGCTTAGGGCTCGATAGCGGGGCCTCAGATACGCAGTATTTT
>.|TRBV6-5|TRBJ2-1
CASSSNYYNEQFF
TGTGCCAGCAGTTCCAACTATTACAATGAGCAGTTCTTC
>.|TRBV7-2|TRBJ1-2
CASSTGSGLYGYTF
TGTGCCAGCTCAACGGGCAGTGGCCTCTATGGCTACACCTTC
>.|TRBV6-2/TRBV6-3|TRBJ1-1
CASSNFPRGESNTEAFF
TGTGCCAGCAGTAATTTCCCTCGGGGAGAGTCGAACACTGAAGCTTTCTTT
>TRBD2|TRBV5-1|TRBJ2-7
CASSFSSGGQEQYF
TGCGCCAGCAGCTTTAGTAGCGGGGGGCAGGAGCAGTACTTC
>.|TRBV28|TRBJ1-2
CASSLWSGAGYTF
TGTGCCAGCAGTTTATGGTCAGGAGCTGGCTACACCTTC
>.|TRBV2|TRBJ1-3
CASSEGTVIGNTIYF
TGTGCCAGCAGTGAAGGGACAGTAATCGGAAACACCATATATTTT
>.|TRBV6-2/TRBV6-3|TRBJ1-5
CASSYGQQGRQPQHF
TGTGCCAGCAGTTATGGGCAACAGGGTCGGCAGCCCCAGCATTTT
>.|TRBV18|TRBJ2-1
CASSPAGEQFF
TGTGCCAGCTCACCTGCGGGTGAGCAGTTCTTC
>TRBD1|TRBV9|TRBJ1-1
CASSIRTGDMNTEAFF
TGTGCCAGCAGCATCCGGACAGGGGATATGAACACTGAAGCTTTCTTT
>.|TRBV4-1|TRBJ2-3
CASSQAPGQGKGDTQYF
TGCGCCAGCAGCCAAGCCCCCGGACAAGGCAAGGGAGATACGCAGTATTTT
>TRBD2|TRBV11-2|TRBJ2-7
CASSALKGTSGGYEQYF
TGTGCCAGCAGCGCTTTAAAGGGGACTAGCGGGGGATACGAGCAGTACTTC
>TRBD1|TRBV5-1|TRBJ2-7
CASSPTAGTGTYEQYF
TGCGCCAGCAGCCCAACTGCCGGGACAGGGACCTACGAGCAGTACTTC
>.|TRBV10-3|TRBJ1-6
CATGVSTGPPLHF
TGTGCCACCGGTGTTTCCACAGGGCCACCCCTCCACTTT
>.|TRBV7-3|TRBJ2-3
CASSSPPGRSSTDTQYF
TGTGCCAGCAGCTCCCCACCTGGAAGGTCTAGCACAGATACGCAGTATTTT
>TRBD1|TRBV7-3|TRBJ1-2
CASGRGRLALKGGYTF
TGTGCCAGCGGTAGGGGGCGGCTGGCCCTCAAAGGAGGCTACACCTTC
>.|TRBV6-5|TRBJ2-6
CASKGGSSGANVLTF
TGTGCCAGCAAGGGCGGAAGCTCTGGGGCCAACGTCCTGACTTTC
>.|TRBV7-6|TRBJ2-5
CASSLAGSSFAQETQYF
TGTGCCAGCAGCTTAGCGGGCAGCTCTTTCGCCCAAGAGACCCAGTACTTC